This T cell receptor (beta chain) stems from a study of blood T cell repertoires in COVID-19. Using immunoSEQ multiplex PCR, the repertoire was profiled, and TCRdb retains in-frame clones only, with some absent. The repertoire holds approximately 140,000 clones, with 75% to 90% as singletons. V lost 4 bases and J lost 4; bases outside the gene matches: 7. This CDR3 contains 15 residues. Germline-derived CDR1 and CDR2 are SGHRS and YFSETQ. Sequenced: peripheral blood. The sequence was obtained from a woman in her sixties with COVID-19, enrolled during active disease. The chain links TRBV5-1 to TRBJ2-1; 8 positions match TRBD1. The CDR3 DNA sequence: TGCGCCAGCAGCCGCGGACAGGGCCCTTACAATGAGCAGTTCTTC. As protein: CASSRGQGPYNEQFF.